This TCR beta chain originates from a study of cytomegalovirus exposure and HLA in healthy donors. Study-wide background: There were about 85 million unique TCRs (from HLA-typed donors) in an early data release. Falling in the Caucasian-associated ancestry cluster were about four fifths of 398 genotyped donors. Study-wide results and limits: A list of approximately 160 TCR beta chains associated with cytomegalovirus was given.

This PCR relied on a set of 60 Vbeta primers and 13 Jbeta primers. The repertoire was sequenced with immunoSEQ multiplex PCR; TCRdb's copy has only in-frame clones and lacks some. The table includes about 120,000 clones, around 76% detected once. Germline CDR1 SGHVS, CDR2 FQNEAQ. V lost 3 bases and J lost 2, with 19 bases in between. This CDR3 contains 17 residues. On this clone: Its antigen is unknown.

Material for sequencing was PBMCs. The clonotype comes from a middle-aged woman in good health and CMV-seropositive. The V and J genes are TRBV7-8 and TRBJ1-1, with D possibly TRBD1 on 5 matching bases. The CDR3 protein is CASSFNGWGGSNTEAFF. The CDR3 DNA sequence: TGTGCCAGCAGCTTTAACGGATGGGGGGGGTCAAACACTGAAGCTTTCTTT. Full variable domain (rest looked up from reference TRBV7-8 and TRBJ1-1): GAGVSQSPRYKVAKRGQDVALRCDPISGHVSLFWYQQALGQGPEFLTYFQNEAQLDKSGLPSDRFFAERPEGSVSTLKIQRTQQEDSAVYLCASSFNGWGGSNTEAFFGQGTRLTVV.